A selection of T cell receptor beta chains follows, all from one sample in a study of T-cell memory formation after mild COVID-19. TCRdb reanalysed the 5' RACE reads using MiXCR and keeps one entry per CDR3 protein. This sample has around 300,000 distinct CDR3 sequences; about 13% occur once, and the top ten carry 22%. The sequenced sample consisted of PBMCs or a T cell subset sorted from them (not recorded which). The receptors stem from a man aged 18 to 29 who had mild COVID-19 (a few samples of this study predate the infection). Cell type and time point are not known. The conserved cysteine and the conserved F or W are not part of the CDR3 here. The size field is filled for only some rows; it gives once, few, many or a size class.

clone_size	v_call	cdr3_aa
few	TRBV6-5	ASSYSPRRGHNEQF
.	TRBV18	ASSPPDREAEAF
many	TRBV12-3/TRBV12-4	ASSQQGSNTEAF
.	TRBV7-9	ASSLRLNRTDYGYT
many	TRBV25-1	ASIQGTDTQY
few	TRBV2	ASSEWDGTGFTGELF
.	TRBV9	ASSSTGTLHGELF
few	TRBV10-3	AISGLGAYEQY
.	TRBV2	ASSEARLGQNYGYT
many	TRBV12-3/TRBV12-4	ASSVYRDRFAKNIQY
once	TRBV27	ASSPAGGVNTEAF
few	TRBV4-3	ASSLRRGGDPDTQY
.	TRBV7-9	ADQLEGHGYT
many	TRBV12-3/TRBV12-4	ASSSSRGGTDTQY
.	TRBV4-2	ASSQSGDTDTQY
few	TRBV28	ASSLGGQGAKGYT
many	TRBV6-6	ASSTTDTQY
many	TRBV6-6	ASSSGLEQY
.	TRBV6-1	ASSKLGGRETQY
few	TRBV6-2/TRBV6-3	ASSRGQGGINEQF
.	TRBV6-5	ASSYRAFKDTQY
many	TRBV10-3	AISESTSGGDEQY
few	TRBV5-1	ASSFRGPHNEQF
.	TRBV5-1	ASSPVGGPGNTEAF
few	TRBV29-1	SALPGQLNTEAF
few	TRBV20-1	SARPWNRPLTDTQY
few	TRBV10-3	AISGGASTDTQY
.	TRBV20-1	STWGVYNEQF
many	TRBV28	ASSFRGSEAF
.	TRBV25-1	ASRSKADPHTGELF
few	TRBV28	ASSSRHAVQDTQY
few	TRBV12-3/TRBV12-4	ASSLSGGGELF
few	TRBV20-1	SALTGKTQY
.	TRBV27	ARQGGEVTYEQY
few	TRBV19	ASTPSSYNEQF
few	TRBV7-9	ASTSGIGNTIY
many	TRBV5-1	ASSLGTATVVQY
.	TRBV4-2	ASSQKQGASEKLF
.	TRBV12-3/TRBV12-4	ASSYQGDATDTQY
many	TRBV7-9	ASSRSYGAYNEQF
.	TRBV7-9	ASSSALLAGGYEQY
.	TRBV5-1	ASSLGILGAEAF
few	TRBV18	ASSPWTGEGELF
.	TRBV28	ASLRQPRTQY
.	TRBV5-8	ASSSGQGDSGANVLT
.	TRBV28	ASSSGLAGGRETQY
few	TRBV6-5	ASSIEGANQPQH
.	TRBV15	ATSRGGGHQPQH
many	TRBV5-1	ASSLGQGSPYEQY
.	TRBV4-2	ASSQDSGGLGNGYT
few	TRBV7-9	ASSLIDGGTNTEAF
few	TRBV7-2	ASSPRPTDTQY
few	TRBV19	ASGGGRGTEAF
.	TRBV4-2	ASSPPGGEQPQH